This T cell receptor beta chain appears in the sequencing data of a study of cytotoxic CD8 clonotypes in ibrutinib-treated CLL. Sequencing used immunoSEQ multiplex PCR; TCRdb keeps in-frame clones, though not all of them. Among approximately 130,000 clones listed, under 90% were seen once. Losses at the gene ends were 4 bases for V and 4 bases for J; bases not matched to a gene: 12. The germline gives CDR1 LGHNA, CDR2 YSLEER. CDR3 length equals 16 residues. Here the sequenced sample was PBMCs, taken after 24 months of ibrutinib treatment. The J gene is TRBJ2-5, the V gene TRBV4-3, with TRBD2 matching over 7 bases. The receptor's source is a human donor with chronic lymphocytic leukemia. The CDR3 DNA follows: TGCGCCAGCAGCCCGGGGGGAGGGGTGTTTGGAGAGACCCAGTACTTC. This translates into CASSPGGGVFGETQYF.